One and the same sample provided the 18 T cell receptor beta chains below, sequenced in a study of T cell responses to AZD1222 COVID-19 vaccine. Clones were sequenced by immunoSEQ multiplex PCR, and TCRdb holds only the in-frame ones, with some missing. The sample consists of roughly 150,000 clones, approximately 90% of them appearing once. The sequenced sample was peripheral blood, obtained on day 0 of AZD1222 vaccination. The receptors were sampled from an adult in good health.

V is TRBV9 and J is TRBJ2-2; TRBD2 agrees at 8 bases. Germline V gives CDR1 SGDLS, CDR2 YYNGEE. After removal of 1 base from V and 3 bases from J, the junction contained 8 bases not matched to a gene. The length of the CDR3 is 17 residues. In DNA, the CDR3 is TGTGCCAGCAGCGTACCGGGCGCGGGAGGATACACCGGGGAGCTGTTTTTT. It specifies CASSVPGAGGYTGELFF.

This sequence joins TRBV6-5 and TRBJ1-6; 8 positions match TRBD1. Germline V gene data show CDR1 as MNHEY and CDR2 as SVGAGI. Trimming removed 4 bases from V and 3 bases from J; junction bases left unmatched: 2. The CDR3 has 15 amino acids. CDR3 nucleotide sequence: TGTGCCAGCAGTTTTACAGGGGGCTATAATTCACCCCTCCACTTT. Protein product: CASSFTGGYNSPLHF.

V and J are TRBV5-1 and TRBJ2-7; the match to TRBD1 covers 8 bases. After removal of 0 bases from V and 5 bases from J, the junction contained 7 bases not matched to a gene. Germline CDR1 reads SGHRS; CDR2 reads YFSETQ. The CDR3 consists of 15 residues. CDR3: CASSLGQGAHDEQYF. The CDR3 region has the DNA TGCGCCAGCAGCTTGGGTCAGGGGGCGCATGACGAGCAGTACTTC. Variable domain in full (rest from reference TRBV5-1 and TRBJ2-7): KAGVTQTPRYLIKTRGQQVTLSCSPISGHRSVSWYQQTPGQGLQFLFEYFSETQRNKGNFPGRFSGRQFSNSRSEMNVSTLELGDSALYLCASSLGQGAHDEQYFGPGTRLTVT.

In DNA, the CDR3 is TGTGCCAGCAGCCTGGACACCTACAATGAGCAGTTCTTC. Translating gives CASSLDTYNEQFF. The chain recombines TRBV3-1 (or the pseudogene TRBV3-2) with TRBJ2-1; D perhaps matches TRBD1 (5 bases). With 4 bases removed from V and 2 bases from J, the gap between germline ends came to 6 bases. The CDR3 covers 13 residues. Germline CDR1 reads LGHDT; CDR2 reads YNNKEL (reference sequence).

V usage is TRBV4-3 and J usage is TRBJ2-7, with TRBD1 matching 8 bases. The CDR3 sequence is 14 residues long. Losses at the gene ends were 4 bases for V and 2 bases for J; bases not matched to a gene: 4. CDR1 is LGHNA, CDR2 YSLEER, per germline. The CDR3 bases are TGCGCCAGCAGCCCCCGACAGGGGCCCTACGAGCAGTACTTC. This sequence encodes CASSPRQGPYEQYF.

The chain employs TRBV28 and TRBJ2-5, with TRBD2 matching over 8 bases. With 5 bases clipped from V and 5 bases from J, the junction kept 7 bases outside the gene matches. The CDR3 length is 14 residues. The V gene's germline CDR1 is MDHEN and CDR2 SYDVKM. The CDR3 spells CASSTGLAGETQYF. CDR3 coding DNA: TGTGCCAGCAGTACCGGACTAGCTGGGGAGACCCAGTACTTC.

V gene TRBV11-2 combines with J gene TRBJ2-1, with no clear D. The germline V gene encodes CDR1 SGHAT and CDR2 FQNNGV. This CDR3 spans 13 amino acids. Trimming removed 0 bases from V and 4 bases from J, with 4 bases in between. DNA for the CDR3: TGTGCCAGCAGCTTAGATGGATACAATGAGCAGTTCTTC. Its protein product is CASSLDGYNEQFF.

The gene calls are TRBV7-2 and TRBJ2-3; 8 bases align to TRBD1. Germline V CDR1 and CDR2: SGHTA, FQGNSA. The CDR3 spans 15 residues. V was pared by 6 bases and J by 0 bases, with 5 bases of the junction left unmatched. The CDR3, as DNA: TGTGCCAGCAGTCGGGACAGGTCTAGCACAGATACGCAGTATTTT. This translates into CASSRDRSSTDTQYF.

The J gene is TRBJ1-4, the V gene TRBV21-1; the listed D gene, TRBD1, was not tested against the DNA. TRBV21-1 is tagged as a pseudogene. This CDR3 has 19 residues. The CDR3 here is CASSSPRTGRVGANEKLFF. CDR3 DNA: TGTGCCAGCAGCTCCCCCCGGACAGGGCGTGTGGGGGCTAATGAAAAACTGTTTTTT.

The chain joins TRBV27 to TRBJ1-2, with D tentatively TRBD1 (5 bases). The CDR3 consists of 13 residues. Germline V gene lookup returns CDR1 MNHEY and CDR2 SMNVEV (reference sequence). The germline V and J ends were trimmed by 2 bases and 6 bases, with 10 bases remaining between them. The CDR3 loop is CASSLKRGDGYTF. The DNA of the CDR3 is TGTGCCAGCAGTTTAAAGAGAGGGGATGGCTACACCTTC.

The gene calls are TRBV7-2 and TRBJ2-7; possibly TRBD1 for D (7 bases). Germline V gene data show CDR1 as SGHTA and CDR2 as FQGNSA. This CDR3 is built from 18 residues. V was trimmed by 4 bases and J by 2 bases, leaving 24 bases between them. The CDR3 sequence: CASSYRGGLGTEPYEQYF. The CDR3 DNA reads TGTGCCAGCAGCTATAGAGGGGGGTTGGGGACAGAGCCCTACGAGCAGTACTTC.

This clone was observed once. The rearrangement uses TRBV28 and TRBJ1-6; 7 nucleotides align to TRBD1. The CDR3 totals 14 residues. From germline, CDR1 is MDHEN and CDR2 SYDVKM. The V and J ends lost 3 bases and 11 bases, in that order; junction bases with no gene match: 7. CDR3 protein: CASSFGQGGAPLHF. The CDR3 bases are TGTGCCAGCAGTTTTGGGCAGGGGGGAGCACCCCTCCACTTT.

This sequence joins TRBV4-3 and TRBJ2-1; TRBD2 agrees at 8 bases. The V gene's germline CDR1 is LGHNA and CDR2 YSLEER. CDR3 size: 18 residues. The J segment lost 10 bases and the V segment lost 2 bases, leaving 19 bases of the junction unmatched. This CDR3 is CASSQYASRSAGGKEQFF. The CDR3 bases are TGCGCCAGCAGCCAATATGCATCGAGGTCCGCGGGAGGAAAAGAGCAGTTCTTC.

This chain uses TRBV5-1 with TRBJ2-4; 9 bases fit TRBD1. The junction had 8 bases not matched to a gene; V was cut back by 4 bases and J by 6 bases. The CDR3 contains 15 residues. Germline V CDR1 and CDR2: SGHRS, YFSETQ. CDR3 region: CASSAEQGAVNIQYF. The CDR3 DNA follows: TGCGCCAGCAGCGCCGAACAGGGGGCGGTAAACATTCAGTACTTC.

The chain joins TRBV6-5 to TRBJ1-6; D perhaps matches TRBD1 (5 bases). The CDR3 has 15 residues. V dropped 6 bases and J dropped 5 bases, with 14 bases sitting between them. Germline CDR1 and CDR2: MNHEY and SVGAGI. The CDR3 DNA reads TGTGCCAGCAGCCCCTCCGGGACCCATAATTCACCCCTCCACTTT. Translation: CASSPSGTHNSPLHF.

V is TRBV3-1 (or the pseudogene TRBV3-2) and J is TRBJ1-4, with 8 bases aligning to TRBD1. The trim removed 0 bases at V and 3 bases at J, leaving 3 bases unmatched. The V gene's germline CDR1 is LGHDT and CDR2 YNNKEL (reference sequence). This CDR3 is 16 amino acids long. CDR3 sequence reads: CASSQEGQDSNEKLFF. The CDR3 DNA follows: TGTGCCAGCAGCCAAGAGGGACAGGATTCTAATGAAAAACTGTTTTTT.

The chain has TRBV28 and TRBJ1-4; D unclear. V lost 6 bases, J lost 0 bases, and 11 bases lay in between. Germline lookup yields CDR1 MDHEN and CDR2 SYDVKM. CDR3 length: 15 amino acids. The CDR3 reads CASSPAPATNEKLFF. The CDR3 DNA follows: TGTGCCAGCAGCCCAGCGCCTGCAACTAATGAAAAACTGTTTTTT. Drawing the rest from reference TRBV28 and TRBJ1-4, the complete variable domain is DVKVTQSSRYLVKRTGEKVFLECVQDMDHENMFWYRQDPGLGLRLIYFSYDVKMKEKGDIPEGYSVSREKKERFSLILESASTNQTSMYLCASSPAPATNEKLFFGSGTQLSVL.

The CDR3 reads CATLPPGQTFYEQYF. Written as DNA, the CDR3 is TGTGCCACTCTACCCCCGGGACAGACATTCTACGAGCAGTACTTC. This chain connects TRBV28 to TRBJ2-7, with 7 bases matching TRBD1. The length of the CDR3 is 15 residues. Germline V gene lookup returns CDR1 MDHEN and CDR2 SYDVKM. After removal of 10 bases from V and 3 bases from J, the junction contained 15 bases not matched to a gene.